The 32 T cell receptor beta chains below come from one sample, sequenced in a study of control samples from healthy donors and cancer patients. Sequencing used immunoSEQ multiplex PCR; TCRdb keeps in-frame clones, though not all of them. Altogether around 150,000 clones are present, approximately 96% being singletons, with the ten largest covering 1%. Source material: blood. The receptor set was obtained from a woman aged 25-40 years in good health.

The genes are TRBV5-1 and TRBJ2-1; 8 bases align to TRBD1. Unmatched junction bases numbered 5, after V lost 3 bases and J lost 3 bases. CDR1 and CDR2 from the germline V gene are SGHRS and YFSETQ. The CDR3 contains 15 residues. The CDR3 DNA is TGCGCCAGCAGCTCCGGACAGGGTGTCTACAATGAGCAGTTCTTC. Its translation: CASSSGQGVYNEQFF.

V is TRBV19 and J is TRBJ1-2; no reliable D call. Germline V gene sequence: CDR1 LNHDA, CDR2 SQIVND (reference sequence). V lost 6 bases and J 3 bases, leaving 8 bases between the germline ends. This CDR3 spans 12 amino acids. In nucleotides, the CDR3 is TGTGCCAGTAGCGCGGATGACTATGGCTACACCTTC. Encoded protein: CASSADDYGYTF.

The chain links TRBV14 to TRBJ1-4; no clear D. The CDR3 is made up of 10 amino acids. V lost 3 bases and J lost 10, with 3 bases in between. Germline values: CDR1 SGHDN, CDR2 FVKESK. As DNA, the CDR3 is TGTGCCAGCAGCCACCTAAAACTGTTTTTT. Amino acids: CASSHLKLFF.

The CDR3 region is CASSLKRSTEAFF. As DNA, the CDR3 is TGTGCCAGCAGTTTAAAACGGAGCACTGAAGCTTTCTTT. The chain employs TRBV28 and TRBJ1-1; D not certain. V gave up 2 bases and J gave up 4 bases, with 8 bases separating them. The CDR3 loop spans 13 amino acids. Germline CDR1 reads MDHEN; CDR2 reads SYDVKM.

The gene calls are TRBV11-2 and TRBJ2-1, with no clear D. CDR1 is SGHAT, CDR2 FQNNGV, per germline. With 1 base removed from V and 3 bases from J, the gap between germline ends came to 10 bases. CDR3 size: 15 residues. CDR3 residues: CASSLAGPFYNEQFF. CDR3 sequence (DNA): TGTGCCAGCAGCTTAGCGGGTCCCTTCTACAATGAGCAGTTCTTC. Complete variable domain (other parts from reference TRBV11-2 and TRBJ2-1): EAGVAQSPRYKIIEKRQSVAFWCNPISGHATLYWYQQILGQGPKLLIQFQNNGVVDDSQLPKDRFSAERLKGVDSTLKIQPAKLEDSAVYLCASSLAGPFYNEQFFGPGTRLTVL.

J is TRBJ2-3 and V is TRBV5-4; possible D gene TRBD2, 6 bases. Trimming removed 1 base from V and 6 bases from J, with 15 bases in between. The CDR3 is made up of 15 amino acids. Germline-derived CDR1 and CDR2 are SGHNT and YYREEE (reference sequence). CDR3 in DNA: TGTGCCAGCAGCTTGTGGGGGGTACCTTTGGATACGCAGTATTTT. Its translation: CASSLWGVPLDTQYF.

V gene TRBV2 combines with J gene TRBJ1-1, with TRBD1 identical over 9 bases. Germline CDR1 reads SNHLY; CDR2 reads FYNNEI. This CDR3 spans 13 amino acids. J lost 7 bases, V lost 6 bases, and 6 bases had no gene match. DNA for the CDR3: TGTGCCAGCAGAGGACAGGGGAGGAGTGAAGCTTTCTTT. The encoded protein is CASRGQGRSEAFF.

The V gene is TRBV18, the J gene TRBJ2-1, with D unclear. Trimming left V 1 base short and J 2 bases short, with 3 bases between. The germline V gene encodes CDR1 KGHSH and CDR2 LQKENI. CDR3 length: 13 residues. CDR3 sequence reads: CASSPRAYNEQFF. The CDR3 DNA sequence: TGTGCCAGCTCACCACGGGCCTACAATGAGCAGTTCTTC.

V usage is TRBV7-9 and J usage is TRBJ1-2; 11 nucleotides align to TRBD1. This CDR3 has 17 residues. CDR1 and CDR2 from the germline V gene are SEHNR and FQNEAQ (reference sequence). The V gene end was trimmed by 4 bases and the J gene end by 2 bases; junction bases not matched to a gene: 9. CDR3 bases: TGTGCCAGCAGCTCGACGGACAGGGGGCAACTCAACTATGGCTACACCTTC. Protein: CASSSTDRGQLNYGYTF.

This clone was seen just once. In nucleotides, the CDR3 is TGTGCCAGCAGTTTAATGGGAAAGAATCAGCCCCAGCATTTT. The encoded protein is CASSLMGKNQPQHF. J is TRBJ1-5 and V is TRBV28; D unclear. Trimming removed 2 bases at V and 4 bases at J, with 9 bases between. Germline values: CDR1 MDHEN, CDR2 SYDVKM. This CDR3 is 14 amino acids long. Drawing the rest from reference TRBV28 and TRBJ1-5, the complete variable domain is DVKVTQSSRYLVKRTGEKVFLECVQDMDHENMFWYRQDPGLGLRLIYFSYDVKMKEKGDIPEGYSVSREKKERFSLILESASTNQTSMYLCASSLMGKNQPQHFGDGTRLSIL.

The chain carries TRBV11-2 and TRBJ1-1; D is perhaps TRBD1 (5 bases). Between the trimmed V and J ends, which lost 5 bases and 1 base, there was a span of 8 bases. CDR3 size: 13 residues. Germline values: CDR1 SGHAT, CDR2 FQNNGV. CDR3 nucleotide sequence: TGTGCCAGCAGCCGAACAGGGAACACTGAAGCTTTCTTT. This translates into CASSRTGNTEAFF.

The CDR3 DNA follows: TGTGCCAGCAGTTTCCTTACCCCCGGGACAGGTGATAATTCACCCCTCCACTTT. Its protein product is CASSFLTPGTGDNSPLHF. This sequence joins TRBV27 and TRBJ1-6; 8 nucleotides align to TRBD1. This CDR3 contains 18 residues. Unmatched junction bases numbered 12, after V lost 3 bases and J lost 5 bases. In germline, CDR1 is MNHEY, CDR2 SMNVEV (reference sequence).

V and J are TRBV28 and TRBJ1-2; TRBD1 aligns across 11 bases. J lost 3 bases, V lost 4 bases, and 7 bases had no gene match. Germline assignment: CDR1 MDHEN and CDR2 SYDVKM. This CDR3 spans 16 amino acids. The CDR3 DNA reads as TGTGCCAGCAGTTATAGGACAGGGGGCCTGGACTATGGCTACACCTTC. Protein sequence: CASSYRTGGLDYGYTF.

The chain employs TRBV4-1 and TRBJ1-4; D not certain. CDR3 length: 14 residues. Deletions cut 4 bases from V and 3 bases from J, with 9 bases between. Germline V gene sequence: CDR1 MGHRA, CDR2 YSYEKL. The CDR3 coding sequence is TGCGCCAGCAGCCTCAGGTTTGCTAATGAAAAACTGTTTTTT. Translation gives CASSLRFANEKLFF.

V is TRBV19 and J is TRBJ1-5; 10 nucleotides align to TRBD1. The CDR3 has 18 residues. V gave up 8 bases and J gave up 0 bases; unmatched junction bases: 13. CDR1 LNHDA and CDR2 SQIVND come from the germline V gene (reference sequence). The CDR3 sequence: CASLPGTGEYYSNQPQHF. The CDR3 DNA reads TGTGCCAGTCTACCCGGGACAGGGGAATATTATAGCAATCAGCCCCAGCATTTT.

This chain connects TRBV28 to TRBJ1-5; a weak D match, TRBD1 (6 bases). The CDR3 spans 14 residues. Germline CDR1 and CDR2: MDHEN and SYDVKM. Trimming took off 6 bases at V and 3 bases at J, with 12 bases between the two ends. The chain's CDR3 is CASSRGQLNQPQHF. The CDR3 coding sequence is TGTGCCAGCAGCCGAGGACAGCTCAATCAGCCCCAGCATTTT.

This rearrangement joins TRBV6-1 to TRBJ2-1, with D hard to call. V lost 3 bases and J lost 4, with 10 bases in between. This CDR3 spans 14 amino acids. CDR1 is MNHNS and CDR2 is SASEGT in the germline V gene. DNA for the CDR3: TGTGCCAGCAGTGATGGGCTTTCTTACAATGAGCAGTTCTTC. Its protein product is CASSDGLSYNEQFF.

The gene calls are TRBV2 and TRBJ1-4, with D possibly TRBD1 on 6 matching bases. The CDR3 consists of 17 residues. Trimming removed 7 bases at V and 0 bases at J, with 18 bases between. Looked up from germline, CDR1 is SNHLY and CDR2 is FYNNEI. The CDR3 bases are TGTGCCAGCAAATGGGGGGCCGGGTTTGCAACTAATGAAAAACTGTTTTTT. It translates to CASKWGAGFATNEKLFF.

The gene calls are TRBV5-1 and TRBJ2-2, with 14 positions matching TRBD2. The CDR3 runs 16 residues. CDR1 SGHRS and CDR2 YFSETQ come from the germline V gene. V was pared by 4 bases and J by 9 bases, with 8 bases of the junction left unmatched. This CDR3 is CASSLGTSGSSWELFF. The CDR3 DNA follows: TGCGCCAGCAGCCTGGGGACTAGCGGGAGTTCCTGGGAGCTGTTTTTT.

With regard to this clone: Germline and junction disagree at one end, which may indicate a read error. CDR3 DNA: TGTGCCAGCAGAGAAGGACTAGCGGGAGCAGATACGCAGTATTTT. It codes for CASREGLAGADTQYF. The V call is TRBV2, the J call TRBJ2-3; TRBD2 matches 13 bases. CDR3 size: 15 residues. Germline assignment: CDR1 SNHLY and CDR2 FYNNEI.

This chain joins TRBV5-1 and TRBJ2-3; possibly TRBD1 for D (6 bases). Looked up from germline, CDR1 is SGHRS and CDR2 is YFSETQ. The CDR3 loop spans 16 amino acids. Trimming left V 4 bases short and J 0 bases short, with 15 bases between. The CDR3 protein is CASSPTVQGSTDTQYF. DNA for the CDR3: TGCGCCAGCAGCCCGACGGTACAGGGAAGCACAGATACGCAGTATTTT. The entire variable domain, with the rest obtained from reference TRBV5-1 and TRBJ2-3, is as follows: KAGVTQTPRYLIKTRGQQVTLSCSPISGHRSVSWYQQTPGQGLQFLFEYFSETQRNKGNFPGRFSGRQFSNSRSEMNVSTLELGDSALYLCASSPTVQGSTDTQYFGPGTRLTVL.

CDR3 protein: CASRWQALANYGYTF. In nucleotides, the CDR3 is TGTGCCAGCAGATGGCAGGCCTTGGCTAACTATGGCTACACCTTC. The chain recombines TRBV2 with TRBJ1-2; D gene uncertain. V lost 6 bases and J lost 0, with 14 bases in between. The germline CDR1 and CDR2 sequences are SNHLY and FYNNEI. The CDR3 sequence is 15 residues long. Based on the CDR3 plus reference TRBV2 and TRBJ1-2, the full variable domain is EPEVTQTPSHQVTQMGQEVILRCVPISNHLYFYWYRQILGQKVEFLVSFYNNEISEKSEIFDDQFSVERPDGSNFTLKIRSTKLEDSAMYFCASRWQALANYGYTFGSGTRLTVV.

This clone was recorded only once. The chain links TRBV15 to TRBJ2-5; weak D call: TRBD2 (6 bases). Trimming shortened V by 0 bases and J by 4 bases, and 15 bases separated the two germline ends. The CDR3 covers 16 residues. From germline, CDR1 is LNHNV and CDR2 YYDKDF (reference sequence). The CDR3, as DNA: TGTGCCACCAGCAGAGATGGGGGGATCGGGAGAGAGACCCAGTACTTC. It is translated as CATSRDGGIGRETQYF.

This chain links TRBV27 with TRBJ1-2, with D tentatively TRBD1 (5 bases). V dropped 6 bases and J dropped 3 bases, with 17 bases sitting between them. The CDR3 totals 15 residues. Germline CDR1 is MNHEY and CDR2 is SMNVEV (reference sequence). Here the CDR3 reads CASSFVGTPYYGYTF. CDR3 nucleotides: TGTGCCAGCAGCTTCGTGGGGACCCCCTACTATGGCTACACCTTC.

CDR3 bases: TGTGCCAGCAGCAAAGGGAGGGACACTGAGAACGCGAACACCGGGGAGCTGTTTTTT. Translating it yields CASSKGRDTENANTGELFF. V usage is TRBV21-1 and J usage is TRBJ2-2. TRBV21-1 is designated a pseudogene. This CDR3 has 19 amino acids.

This chain uses TRBV28 with TRBJ2-6; D is ambiguous. Between the trimmed V and J ends, which lost 11 bases and 0 bases, there was a span of 11 bases. The length of the CDR3 is 14 residues. The germline V gene has CDR1 MDHEN and CDR2 SYDVKM. As DNA, the CDR3 is TGTGCCTGCACGACTGACTCTGGGGCCAACGTCCTGACTTTC. It yields the protein CACTTDSGANVLTF. Combining the CDR3 with reference TRBV28 and TRBJ2-6 gives the whole variable domain DVKVTQSSRYLVKRTGEKVFLECVQDMDHENMFWYRQDPGLGLRLIYFSYDVKMKEKGDIPEGYSVSREKKERFSLILESASTNQTSMYLCACTTDSGANVLTFGAGSRLTVL.

The gene calls are TRBV30 and TRBJ2-1, with D perhaps given as TRBD1 or TRBD2 (7 bases each). CDR1 and CDR2 from the germline V gene are GTSNPN and SVGIG (reference sequence). Trimming removed 2 bases at V and 0 bases at J, with 20 bases between. CDR3 length equals 18 residues. This CDR3 reads CAWSTREGTADSYNEQFF. As DNA, the CDR3 is TGTGCCTGGAGTACCAGGGAGGGGACAGCCGACTCCTACAATGAGCAGTTCTTC.

This chain uses TRBV18 with TRBJ1-2, with D possibly matching TRBD1 (5 bases). Trimming took 3 bases from V and 4 from J, leaving 12 bases between them. The CDR3 has 14 amino acids. From germline, CDR1 is KGHSH and CDR2 LQKENI. In DNA, the CDR3 is TGTGCCAGCTCACCCGCACAGGAATTCTATGGCTACACCTTC. This encodes CASSPAQEFYGYTF.

The chain combines TRBV29-1 with TRBJ2-1, with TRBD2 identical over 9 bases. Germline V gene data show CDR1 as SQVTM and CDR2 as ANQGSEA. There are 13 residues in the CDR3. V shed 3 bases and J 10 bases; nucleotides not matched to a gene: 7. CDR3 sequence: CSVDRGGGREQFF. For the CDR3, the DNA is TGCAGCGTTGACCGCGGGGGGGGAAGGGAGCAGTTCTTC.

This chain uses TRBV6-1 with TRBJ2-5, with D perhaps assigned TRBD1 or TRBD2 (5 bases each). Trimming took 1 base from V and 9 from J, leaving 15 bases between them. This CDR3 is 14 amino acids long. Germline loops: CDR1 MNHNS, CDR2 SASEGT. The CDR3 reads CASSEGVGVGAQYF. The CDR3 DNA reads as TGTGCCAGCAGTGAAGGAGTCGGGGTGGGGGCCCAGTACTTC.

The chain recombines TRBV7-9 with TRBJ2-5; no definite D call. The CDR3 contains 11 residues. The V and J ends lost 6 bases and 2 bases respectively, with 4 bases between them. Germline loops: CDR1 SEHNR, CDR2 FQNEAQ (reference sequence). The chain's CDR3 is CASSLQETQYF. As DNA, the CDR3 is TGTGCCAGCAGTCTTCAAGAGACCCAGTACTTC.

The rearrangement joins TRBV28 to TRBJ2-1; D is possibly TRBD2 (5 bases). Germline loops: CDR1 MDHEN, CDR2 SYDVKM. V was trimmed by 7 bases and J by 6 bases, leaving 19 bases between them. CDR3 size: 15 residues. The CDR3 region has the DNA TGTGCCAGCACTCCTGGCGGGCCGACCCTCAATGAGCAGTTCTTC. Translation: CASTPGGPTLNEQFF.